These 13 T cell receptor beta chains were all obtained from the same sample, sequenced in a study of radiation and T cells in renal cell carcinoma. Assay used: immunoSEQ multiplex PCR; TCRdb lists only in-frame clones, some missing. The sample includes 130,000 to 150,000 clones, approximately 90% seen only once; the top ten take 12%. The time point is: baseline pretreatment blood. Treatment of the sample: 15 Gy SBRT to primary tumor, nephrectomy 4 weeks later. This material consisted of blood, taken from a patient whose treatment included radiotherapy and nephrectomy. The receptors were sampled from a woman aged 45-65 years with renal cell carcinoma.

The CDR3 loop is CASSPTELNGYTF. CDR3 bases: TGTGCCAGCTCACCAACAGAACTAAATGGCTACACCTTC. The chain joins TRBV18 to TRBJ1-2; the D is unclear. Looked up from germline, CDR1 is KGHSH and CDR2 is LQKENI. The V end was cut by 2 bases, the J end by 6 bases, with 10 bases between. This CDR3 is built from 13 residues. Supplemented by reference TRBV18 and TRBJ1-2, the full variable domain reads NAGVMQNPRHLVRRRGQEARLRCSPMKGHSHVYWYRQLPEEGLKFMVYLQKENIIDESGMPKERFSAEFPKEGPSILRIQQVVRGDSAAYFCASSPTELNGYTFGSGTRLTVV.

This chain links TRBV2 with TRBJ2-5; no clear D. Trimming left V 6 bases short and J 7 bases short, with 18 bases between. CDR3 size: 14 residues. The germline gives CDR1 SNHLY, CDR2 FYNNEI. The CDR3, as DNA: TGTGCCAGCAGCCCTAACCCCTCCTCGGGGACCCAGTACTTC. Its protein product is CASSPNPSSGTQYF.

The V call is TRBV4-2, the J call TRBJ2-3; D unresolved. The CDR3 extends over 16 amino acids. V gave up 0 bases and J gave up 14 bases, with 24 bases separating them. Germline-derived CDR1 and CDR2 are LGHNA and YNFKEQ. The CDR3 nucleotides read TGTGCCAGCAGCCAAGAGGTATCCGGCGGACGGACGGATCGGTATTTT. The encoded protein is CASSQEVSGGRTDRYF.

The rearrangement uses TRBV2 and TRBJ1-4; D gene ambiguous. Germline CDR1 is SNHLY and CDR2 is FYNNEI. V dropped 7 bases and J dropped 1 base, with 16 bases sitting between them. This CDR3 has 16 amino acids. The CDR3 DNA reads TGTGCCAGCATAATTGGCCGAACCATAACTAATGAAAAACTGTTTTTT. This encodes CASIIGRTITNEKLFF.

This clone was observed a few times. The genes are TRBV19 and TRBJ2-5; D is unclear. The germline V gene encodes CDR1 LNHDA and CDR2 SQIVND (reference sequence). V lost 1 base and J lost 5, with 8 bases in between. This CDR3 spans 13 amino acids. CDR3 nucleotide sequence: TGTGCCAGTAGTATAGGAGCCGGTGAGACCCAGTACTTC. Translation: CASSIGAGETQYF.

The rearrangement uses TRBV7-9 and TRBJ2-1, with D unclear. Germline V CDR1 and CDR2: SEHNR, FQNEAQ (reference sequence). The V end was cut by 6 bases, the J end by 5 bases, with 5 bases between. The CDR3 extends over 11 amino acids. The CDR3 nucleotides are TGTGCCAGCAGTTATAACAATGAGCAGTTCTTC. It translates to CASSYNNEQFF.

V and J are TRBV25-1 and TRBJ2-2; 10 nucleotides line up with TRBD1. The CDR3 totals 16 residues. Losses at the gene ends were 2 bases for V and 4 bases for J; bases not matched to a gene: 4. Germline CDR1 reads MGHDK; CDR2 reads SYGVNS. This CDR3 is CASSERQGAGTGELFF. CDR3 nucleotide sequence: TGTGCCAGCAGTGAAAGACAGGGGGCGGGCACCGGGGAGCTGTTTTTT.

This rearrangement joins TRBV18 to TRBJ2-7; 8 bases agree with TRBD1. V dropped 4 bases and J dropped 6; count of bases not matched to a gene: 11. The CDR3 spans 15 residues. Germline assignment: CDR1 KGHSH and CDR2 LQKENI. The CDR3 sequence is CASSQSRDRFSEQYF. CDR3 in DNA: TGTGCCAGCTCACAAAGCCGGGACAGGTTTTCCGAGCAGTACTTC. The full variable domain, with the rest looked up from reference TRBV18 and TRBJ2-7, is NAGVMQNPRHLVRRRGQEARLRCSPMKGHSHVYWYRQLPEEGLKFMVYLQKENIIDESGMPKERFSAEFPKEGPSILRIQQVVRGDSAAYFCASSQSRDRFSEQYFGPGTRLTVT.

V gene TRBV7-3 combines with J gene TRBJ2-3; 12 bases map to TRBD2. V was clipped by 6 bases and J by 5 bases; unmatched bases: 6. CDR1 is SGHTA, CDR2 FQGTGA, per germline. The CDR3 spans 15 residues. The CDR3 region has the DNA TGTGCCAGCAGATCTAGCGGGGGGGCAAAAGATACGCAGTATTTT. This sequence encodes CASRSSGGAKDTQYF.

The J gene is TRBJ2-1, the V gene TRBV4-2; tentatively, D is TRBD1 (5 bases). The germline V gene encodes CDR1 LGHNA and CDR2 YNFKEQ. This CDR3 has 15 residues. Trimming left V 4 bases short and J 6 bases short, with 16 bases between. For the CDR3, the DNA is TGTGCCAGCAGCCCCGCCGACCGTGACAGCAATGAGCAGTTCTTC. This translates into CASSPADRDSNEQFF.

This chain connects TRBV2 to TRBJ1-1, with D perhaps matching TRBD1 (5 bases). The CDR3 extends over 15 amino acids. Trimming shortened V by 2 bases and J by 1 base, and 11 bases separated the two germline ends. Germline-derived CDR1 and CDR2 are SNHLY and FYNNEI. CDR3 coding DNA: TGTGCCAGCAGTGAAAGTATGGGGGGGAACACTGAAGCTTTCTTT. Translating it yields CASSESMGGNTEAFF.

The genes are TRBV5-1 and TRBJ2-1; 9 bases match TRBD2. The CDR3 is 15 residues long. With 0 bases clipped from V and 6 bases from J, the junction kept 4 bases outside the gene matches. Germline assignment: CDR1 SGHRS and CDR2 YFSETQ. The CDR3 here is CASSLGGGAINEQFF. DNA of the CDR3: TGCGCCAGCAGCTTGGGCGGGGGGGCGATCAATGAGCAGTTCTTC. Full variable domain (outside the CDR3, taken from reference TRBV5-1 and TRBJ2-1): KAGVTQTPRYLIKTRGQQVTLSCSPISGHRSVSWYQQTPGQGLQFLFEYFSETQRNKGNFPGRFSGRQFSNSRSEMNVSTLELGDSALYLCASSLGGGAINEQFFGPGTRLTVL.

The table lists this clone with a count of one. The gene calls are TRBV6-6 and TRBJ1-2; 10 nucleotides line up with TRBD1. CDR1 and CDR2 from the germline V gene are MNHNY and SVGAGI (reference sequence). This CDR3 comprises 15 residues. V was clipped by 2 bases and J by 7 bases; unmatched bases: 7. The CDR3 sequence is CASSYATGGFGGYTF. For the CDR3, the DNA is TGTGCCAGCAGTTACGCGACAGGGGGCTTTGGTGGCTACACCTTC.